The clone carrying this TCR beta chain was recorded many times. The antigen remains unidentified. Amplification of TCR beta CDR3 regions was performed using RNA transcripts as template. An initial round of RT-PCR targeting the TCR CDR3 relied on the HTBI primer set. A single record per CDR3 protein comes from TCRdb applying MiXCR to the multiplex PCR reads. Of a few hundred thousand distinct CDR3 sequences listed, approximately 16% are singletons. This sample was taken from a study of T cells in Graves' hyperthyroidism and ophthalmopathy. This CDR3 region has 15 residues. Trimming stripped 4 bases from V and 5 bases from J, with 14 bases between. Germline CDR1 reads LNHDA; CDR2 reads SQIVND (reference sequence). Study results and caveats: Model output signaled ophthalmopathy a median roughly 6 months ahead of onset. The blood repertoire included most of the expanded thyroid clonotypes above 0.001.

From 10 ml of fresh peripheral blood, PBMCs were isolated. The clonotype originates from a woman aged 55-69 years with Graves' ophthalmopathy. This rearrangement joins TRBV19 to TRBJ2-2; D is unresolved. Input material: blood. The CDR3 region is CASSTRTAPTGELFF. CDR3 sequence (DNA): TGTGCCAGTAGTACCCGGACGGCACCAACCGGGGAGCTGTTTTTT.